These T cell receptor beta chains were read from a single sample in a study of blood T cells in healthy people across ages. Via MiXCR, TCRdb re-called the 5' RACE reads, giving one row per CDR3 protein. The table shows 1.5 million to 2 million distinct CDR3 sequences, with about 32% occurring only once. Sequencing used blood. Source of these receptors: a young woman in good health. Both conserved end residues are part of each CDR3. The order of the fields is V gene, J gene, CDR3 protein.

TRBV20-1	TRBJ2-5	CSARSGFQETQYF
TRBV7-2	TRBJ2-7	CASGPRGLEQYF
TRBV14	TRBJ1-1	CASSRPRRGRTEAFF
TRBV6-5	TRBJ2-7	CASSYRGFSYSGAANYEQYF
TRBV7-9	TRBJ1-5	CASSLGDSLNQPQHF
TRBV7-6	TRBJ2-4	CAGSVLPPALENIQYF
TRBV25-1	TRBJ2-3	CASSEPRDHPDTQYF
TRBV6-6	TRBJ1-1	CASRGGLTEAFF
TRBV5-1	-	CASPKPPGLADEQYF
TRBV20-1	TRBJ1-4	CSATTGTGYEKLFF
TRBV27	TRBJ2-1	CASRTGTSFMDGQFF
TRBV29-1	TRBJ2-7	CSVEGFSTGYEQYF
TRBV4-2	TRBJ2-7	CASSSDRAMGEQYF
TRBV27	TRBJ2-1	CASSTGRRTAYNEQFF
TRBV6-4	TRBJ2-1	CASSAVSRGKASYNEQFF
TRBV9	TRBJ2-7	CASSVGGQGSEQYF
TRBV4-1	TRBJ1-2	CASSQERGQIFGYTF
TRBV29-1	TRBJ1-2	CSVGGGPGTGTGYGYTF
TRBV20-1	TRBJ2-5	CSARDFNQGGQTQYF
TRBV10-2	TRBJ2-3	CASQAGAHTDTQYF
TRBV30	TRBJ1-4	CAWSFAPEGEKLFF
TRBV12-3/TRBV12-4	TRBJ2-7	CASSLAGGQVEQYF
TRBV2	TRBJ2-1	CASSLVIGGQFF
TRBV7-2	TRBJ2-5	CASSEVGVQETQYF
TRBV2	TRBJ1-2	CASSERGQDYGYTF
TRBV5-1	TRBJ2-5	CASSLAGFQETQYF
TRBV20-1	TRBJ2-5	CSALGGAQETQYF
TRBV7-9	TRBJ2-3	CASSFRTTSSRGDTQYF
TRBV9	TRBJ2-3	CASSQTEGNTDTQYF
TRBV28	TRBJ2-7	CASSLREQYF
TRBV6-1	TRBJ2-7	CASRASGGRYEQYF
TRBV4-1	TRBJ2-5	CASSQDSAGGVETQYF
TRBV5-8	TRBJ2-3	CASSARGVVGTDTQYF
TRBV28	TRBJ1-5	CASSPRDRVVSPQHF
TRBV7-9	TRBJ2-2	CASSPGPSVGTGELFF
TRBV18	TRBJ2-5	CASSPPGLQQETQYF
TRBV11-2	TRBJ2-1	CACSLGLATYNEQFF
TRBV7-9	TRBJ1-2	CASSLLTGGNGYTF
TRBV5-1	TRBJ2-1	CASSSRDRGRVPLLFF
TRBV5-1	TRBJ2-4	CASSYEGGRNIQYF